The next 21 T cell receptor beta chains were all read from a single sample in a study of pediatric ulcerative colitis. Clones were sequenced by immunoSEQ multiplex PCR, and TCRdb holds only the in-frame ones, with some missing. This table has 18,000 or so clones, over 65% appearing once. The rectum was sampled with one to two pinch biopsies at colonoscopy. The sample consisted of gut tissue. The origin of the receptors is a boy younger than 18 with moderate ulcerative colitis.

The V and J genes are TRBV7-3 and TRBJ1-5, with D unclear. This CDR3 has 16 amino acids. Trimming removed 5 bases from V and 9 bases from J, with 23 bases in between. CDR1 and CDR2 (germline): SGHTA, FQGTGA. The CDR3 spells CASSLRTGLGKWPQHF. The DNA for the CDR3 is TGTGCCAGCAGCCTACGGACGGGCCTCGGGAAATGGCCCCAGCATTTT.

The chain carries TRBV5-8 and TRBJ1-3, with D possibly being TRBD1 (5 bases). The V gene's germline CDR1 is SGHTS and CDR2 YDEGEE. The CDR3 is 15 residues long. V lost 1 base to trimming and J lost 8 bases, with 16 bases between them. CDR3: CASSLMGDRPDTIYF. In DNA form, the CDR3 reads TGTGCCAGCAGCTTGATGGGGGATCGCCCGGACACCATATATTTT.

The genes are TRBV7-2 and TRBJ1-5; TRBD1 agrees at 7 bases. The CDR3 has 15 residues. Germline V lookup: CDR1 SGHTA, CDR2 FQGNSA. V was clipped by 3 bases and J by 6 bases; unmatched bases: 8. CDR3 region: CASSFGQALSQPQHF. As DNA, the CDR3 is TGTGCCAGCAGCTTTGGACAGGCCCTTAGTCAGCCCCAGCATTTT.

This sequence joins TRBV7-3 and TRBJ2-7; 12 nucleotides match TRBD2. V shed 4 bases and J 5 bases; nucleotides not matched to a gene: 9. This CDR3 region has 16 residues. Germline V gene data show CDR1 as SGHTA and CDR2 as FQGTGA. CDR3 region: CASSSDPGLAGHEQYF. The CDR3 coding sequence is TGTGCCAGCAGCTCTGACCCGGGACTAGCGGGCCACGAGCAGTACTTC.

The J gene is TRBJ2-7, the V gene TRBV5-4; D gene ambiguous. Per the germline V gene, CDR1 is SGHNT and CDR2 is YYREEE (reference sequence). V was pared by 0 bases and J by 5 bases, with 9 bases between. This CDR3 contains 13 residues. The CDR3 here is CASSLEAPNEQYF. DNA for the CDR3: TGTGCCAGCAGCTTGGAGGCACCGAACGAGCAGTACTTC.

The CDR3 protein is CASSELAGGITDTQYF. Written as DNA, the CDR3 is TGTGCCAGCAGCGAACTAGCGGGAGGGATCACAGATACGCAGTATTTT. The gene calls are TRBV2 and TRBJ2-3; 13 nucleotides line up with TRBD2. The length of the CDR3 is 16 residues. Germline values: CDR1 SNHLY, CDR2 FYNNEI. V was clipped by 6 bases and J by 2 bases; unmatched bases: 5. Full variable domain (missing parts from reference TRBV2 and TRBJ2-3): EPEVTQTPSHQVTQMGQEVILRCVPISNHLYFYWYRQILGQKVEFLVSFYNNEISEKSEIFDDQFSVERPDGSNFTLKIRSTKLEDSAMYFCASSELAGGITDTQYFGPGTRLTVL.

This clone has just a few counts. For the CDR3, the DNA is TGTGCCAGCAGTTACGGAGAAGATGGCTACACCTTC. Translation: CASSYGEDGYTF. The J gene is TRBJ1-2, the V gene TRBV6-5; D remains unclear. The germline V gene encodes CDR1 MNHEY and CDR2 SVGAGI. Trimming took 2 bases from V and 6 from J, leaving 7 bases between them. The CDR3 sequence is 12 residues long.

The chain has TRBV28 and TRBJ1-2; D call uncertain. V was trimmed by 5 bases and J by 5 bases, leaving 12 bases between them. The germline V gene has CDR1 MDHEN and CDR2 SYDVKM. CDR3 length: 13 residues. The CDR3 region is CASSTTAAYGYTF. CDR3 DNA sequence: TGTGCCAGCAGTACTACAGCGGCTTATGGCTACACCTTC.

This clone was found a few times. This rearrangement joins TRBV5-1 to TRBJ1-3; a possible D gene is TRBD1 (5 bases). The CDR3 contains 14 residues. Between the trimmed V and J ends, which lost 2 bases and 4 bases, there was a span of 10 bases. The germline V gene encodes CDR1 SGHRS and CDR2 YFSETQ. The CDR3 loop is CASSLAGLGNTIYF. The CDR3 DNA is TGCGCCAGCAGCTTAGCAGGGCTCGGAAACACCATATATTTT.

The rearrangement joins TRBV6-5 to TRBJ1-1, with 8 bases that match TRBD1. CDR3 length: 15 residues. J lost 0 bases, V lost 4 bases, and 4 bases had no gene match. Per the germline V gene, CDR1 is MNHEY and CDR2 is SVGAGI. CDR3 protein: CASSLDREVNTEAFF. CDR3 DNA: TGTGCCAGCAGTTTGGACAGGGAGGTGAACACTGAAGCTTTCTTT.

This clone was counted a single time. V gene TRBV7-6 combines with J gene TRBJ1-6; D unresolved. The CDR3 is 14 amino acids. Germline CDR1 SGHVS, CDR2 FNYEAQ. Trimming left V 5 bases short and J 0 bases short, with 5 bases between. CDR3 nucleotide sequence: TGTGCCAGCAGCGCAGGCTCCTATAATTCACCCCTCCACTTT. Translating it yields CASSAGSYNSPLHF.

The CDR3 DNA reads as TGTGCCAGCAGTGAAGCGTACACAGGTACCTCCTACGAGCAGTACTTC. Protein product: CASSEAYTGTSYEQYF. The V gene is TRBV6-1, the J gene TRBJ2-7, with a tentative D call TRBD1 (5 bases). Germline V gene lookup returns CDR1 MNHNS and CDR2 SASEGT. The CDR3 is made up of 16 amino acids. V shed 0 bases and J shed 0 bases, with 12 bases lying between them.

The gene calls are TRBV7-9 and TRBJ1-5, with 9 bases aligning to TRBD1. CDR3 length equals 14 residues. V shed 5 bases, J shed 6 bases, and the junction held 5 bases outside the gene matches. CDR1 and CDR2 (germline): SEHNR, FQNEAQ (reference sequence). Here the CDR3 reads CASSPDRGGQPQHF. CDR3 nucleotide sequence: TGTGCCAGCAGCCCGGACAGGGGAGGTCAGCCCCAGCATTTT.

This clone was seen a few times. V is TRBV4-3 and J is TRBJ2-7; TRBD2 aligns across 8 bases. The trim removed 4 bases at V and 6 bases at J, leaving 8 bases unmatched. This CDR3 has 14 residues. CDR1 LGHNA and CDR2 YSLEER come from the germline V gene. The CDR3 bases are TGCGCCAGCAGCCCGGGACTAGGTCCAGGCGAGCAGTACTTC. It specifies CASSPGLGPGEQYF.

The CDR3 is CASSVNTYQETQYF. CDR3 DNA sequence: TGTGCCAGCAGCGTTAACACCTACCAAGAGACCCAGTACTTC. V gene TRBV11-2 combines with J gene TRBJ2-5; D unclear. CDR1 and CDR2 from the germline V gene are SGHAT and FQNNGV. V lost 5 bases, J lost 0 bases, and 10 bases lay in between. CDR3 length: 14 amino acids.

The rearrangement uses TRBV29-1 and TRBJ2-7; D gene unclear. Germline V CDR1 and CDR2: SQVTM, ANQGSEA. This CDR3 is 10 amino acids long. Trimming stripped 5 bases from V and 8 bases from J, with 10 bases between. CDR3 in amino acids: CSVLSEKQYF. The CDR3 bases are TGCAGCGTTTTATCGGAAAAGCAGTACTTC.

This clone showed up just a few times. This sequence joins TRBV5-4 and TRBJ2-1; D is uncertain. The CDR3 has 11 residues. V lost 1 base to trimming and J lost 8 bases, with 4 bases between them. Per germline, CDR1 SGHNT and CDR2 YYREEE (reference sequence). Here the CDR3 DNA reads TGTGCCAGCAGCTTGCCCCATGAGCAGTTCTTC. Protein product: CASSLPHEQFF. Based on the CDR3 plus reference TRBV5-4 and TRBJ2-1, the full variable domain is ETGVTQSPTHLIKTRGQQVTLRCSSQSGHNTVSWYQQALGQGPQFIFQYYREEENGRGNFPPRFSGLQFPNYSSELNVNALELDDSALYLCASSLPHEQFFGPGTRLTVL.

The gene calls are TRBV7-2 and TRBJ2-5; no clear D. The CDR3 consists of 13 residues. The ends were cut back, 6 bases at V and 10 bases at J, with 18 bases in the middle. CDR1 and CDR2 from the germline V gene are SGHTA and FQGNSA. CDR3 sequence: CASSPIGGILQYF. DNA of the CDR3: TGTGCCAGCAGTCCCATCGGCGGAATCCTCCAGTACTTC. Looking up the rest from reference TRBV7-2 and TRBJ2-5 gives the full variable domain: GAGVSQSPSNKVTEKGKDVELRCDPISGHTALYWYRQSLGQGLEFLIYFQGNSAPDKSGLPSDRFSAERTGGSVSTLTIQRTQQEDSAVYLCASSPIGGILQYFGPGTRLLVL.

The J gene is TRBJ2-5, the V gene TRBV12-5, with a possible D match to TRBD2 (5 bases). CDR1 and CDR2 from the germline V gene are LGHNT and FRNRAP. This CDR3 has 13 residues. V lost 5 bases, J lost 5 bases, and 12 bases lay in between. CDR3 nucleotides: TGTGCTAGTGGTCCCGGGCGGGTGGAGACCCAGTACTTC. It encodes CASGPGRVETQYF.

Comment on this clone: Additional DNA sequences in this sample encode the identical CDR3. The gene calls are TRBV6-1 and TRBJ2-3; D gene unclear. The CDR3 totals 10 residues. Trimming stripped 6 bases from V and 6 bases from J, with 4 bases between. Germline values: CDR1 MNHNS, CDR2 SASEGT. CDR3 sequence reads: CASREDTQYF. CDR3 DNA: TGTGCCAGCAGGGAGGATACGCAGTATTTT.

The chain carries TRBV5-5 and TRBJ1-2, with D hard to call. CDR3 length: 14 residues. CDR1 SGHKS and CDR2 YYEKEE come from the germline V gene (reference sequence). The V gene lost 0 bases and the J gene lost 3 bases, with 9 bases spanning the gap. The CDR3 DNA is TGTGCCAGCAGCTTGGGCGGCAGCCACTATGGCTACACCTTC. Its protein is CASSLGGSHYGYTF.